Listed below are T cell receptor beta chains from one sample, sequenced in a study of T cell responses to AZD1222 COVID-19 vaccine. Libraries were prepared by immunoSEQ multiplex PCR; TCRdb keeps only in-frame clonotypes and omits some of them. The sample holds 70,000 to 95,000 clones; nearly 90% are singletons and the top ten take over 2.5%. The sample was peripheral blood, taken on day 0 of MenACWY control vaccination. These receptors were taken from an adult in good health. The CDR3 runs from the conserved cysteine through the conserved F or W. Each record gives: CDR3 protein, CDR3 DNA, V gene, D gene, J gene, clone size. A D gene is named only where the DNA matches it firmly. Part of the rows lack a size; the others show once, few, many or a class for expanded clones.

CASSPGDRVISYEQYF,TGTGCCAGCAGCCCAGGGGACAGGGTAATAAGTTACGAGCAGTACTTC,TRBV7-9,TRBD1,TRBJ2-7,-
CAISPGLASYNEQFF,TGTGCCATCAGTCCGGGACTAGCCTCCTACAATGAGCAGTTCTTC,TRBV10-3,TRBD2,TRBJ2-1,-
CASSLAGGGRQPQHF,TGTGCCAGCAGTTTGGCAGGGGGCGGTCGGCAGCCCCAGCATTTT,TRBV27,TRBD1,TRBJ1-5,-
CASSPREGYGYTF,TGCGCCAGCAGCCCCAGGGAAGGTTATGGCTACACCTTC,TRBV5-1,-,TRBJ1-2,once
CASSDSSGGPRGPDTQYF,TGTGCCAGCAGTGACTCCAGCGGGGGGCCAAGGGGACCAGATACGCAGTATTTT,TRBV6-4,TRBD2,TRBJ2-3,-
CASSPIMPGSSYEQYF,TGTGCCAGCAGCCCCATTATGCCCGGTAGCTCCTACGAGCAGTACTTC,TRBV7-8,-,TRBJ2-7,-
CASSLLDPTQRGSGGAQYF,TGTGCCAGCAGCCTGCTGGACCCTACTCAGCGGGGGTCCGGCGGGGCCCAGTACTTC,TRBV6-2/TRBV6-3,TRBD2,TRBJ2-5,-
CASSPSWDNNQPQHF,TGTGCCAGCAGTCCATCTTGGGACAACAATCAGCCCCAGCATTTT,TRBV6-5,-,TRBJ1-5,-
CASSPNRGIGNTIYF,TGTGCCAGCAGTCCCAATCGGGGTATTGGAAACACCATATATTTT,TRBV6-5,-,TRBJ1-3,-
CASSLIEVGRGGYTF,TGTGCCAGCTCACTGATCGAGGTGGGGAGAGGCGGCTACACCTTC,TRBV18,-,TRBJ1-2,-
CASSPLAGGSYEQYF,TGTGCCAGTAGTCCACTAGCGGGGGGCTCCTACGAGCAGTACTTC,TRBV19,TRBD2,TRBJ2-7,once
CASSRDRVGYTF,TGTGCCAGCAGCCGTGACAGGGTCGGCTACACCTTC,TRBV14,TRBD1,TRBJ1-2,-
CASSQTGVPNEKLFF,TGCGCCAGCAGCCAAACAGGGGTCCCTAATGAAAAACTGTTTTTT,TRBV4-1,TRBD1,TRBJ1-4,once
CSASGLAAVYEQYF,TGCAGTGCTAGTGGACTAGCGGCGGTCTACGAGCAGTACTTC,TRBV20-1,TRBD2,TRBJ2-7,-
CASLVPFQQGRQGTGELFF,TGTGCCAGCCTAGTACCTTTTCAACAGGGGAGGCAGGGCACCGGGGAGCTGTTTTTT,TRBV19,-,TRBJ2-2,-
CASSHGQGGYEQYF,TGTGCCAGCAGCCATGGACAGGGTGGTTACGAGCAGTACTTC,TRBV14,TRBD1,TRBJ2-7,-
CASSQMDRAYYNEQFF,TGCGCCAGCAGCCAAATGGACAGGGCCTACTACAATGAGCAGTTCTTC,TRBV4-3,TRBD1,TRBJ2-1,few
CASSFRETQYF,TGTGCCAGCAGCTTTCGTGAGACCCAGTACTTC,TRBV7-9,-,TRBJ2-5,-
CASSSQGAYNSPLHF,TGTGCCAGCAGCTCCCAGGGGGCCTATAATTCACCCCTCCACTTT,TRBV5-6,TRBD1,TRBJ1-6,-
CASSWQGADGYTF,TGCGCCAGCAGCTGGCAGGGGGCCGATGGCTACACCTTC,TRBV5-1,TRBD1,TRBJ1-2,-
CASSPGGATNEKLFF,TGTGCCAGCAGCCCAGGGGGAGCAACTAATGAAAAACTGTTTTTT,TRBV3-1/TRBV3-2,TRBD1,TRBJ1-4,few
CASSLLRGHEQYF,TGTGCCAGCAGCTTACTTAGGGGGCACGAGCAGTACTTC,TRBV7-9,TRBD1,TRBJ2-7,few
CASLAGGLRYEQYF,TGTGCCAGCCTAGCGGGGGGGCTTCGGTACGAGCAGTACTTC,TRBV2,TRBD2,TRBJ2-7,-
CASSLGGNEQYF,TGTGCCAGCAGCTTAGGGGGGAACGAGCAGTACTTC,TRBV11-2,-,TRBJ2-7,once
CATSDPRGRGNEQFF,TGTGCCACCAGTGATCCTAGGGGCAGGGGCAATGAGCAGTTCTTC,TRBV24-1,-,TRBJ2-1,-